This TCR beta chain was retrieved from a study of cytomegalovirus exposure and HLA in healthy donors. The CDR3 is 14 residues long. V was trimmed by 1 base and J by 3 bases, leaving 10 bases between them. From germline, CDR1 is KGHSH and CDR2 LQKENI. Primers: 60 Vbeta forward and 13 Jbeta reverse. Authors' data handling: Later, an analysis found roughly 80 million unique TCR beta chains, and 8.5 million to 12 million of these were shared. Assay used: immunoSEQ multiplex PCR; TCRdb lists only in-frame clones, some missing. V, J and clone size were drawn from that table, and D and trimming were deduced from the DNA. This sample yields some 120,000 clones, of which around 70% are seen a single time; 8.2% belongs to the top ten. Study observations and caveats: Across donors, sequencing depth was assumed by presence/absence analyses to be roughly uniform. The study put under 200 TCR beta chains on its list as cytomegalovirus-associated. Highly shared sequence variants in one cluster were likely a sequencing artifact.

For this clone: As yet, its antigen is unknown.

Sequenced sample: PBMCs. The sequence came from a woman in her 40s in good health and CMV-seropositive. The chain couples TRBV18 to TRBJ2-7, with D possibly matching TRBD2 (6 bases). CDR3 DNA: TGTGCCAGCTCACCACGGGCTAGCGACTACGAGCAGTACTTC. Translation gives CASSPRASDYEQYF.